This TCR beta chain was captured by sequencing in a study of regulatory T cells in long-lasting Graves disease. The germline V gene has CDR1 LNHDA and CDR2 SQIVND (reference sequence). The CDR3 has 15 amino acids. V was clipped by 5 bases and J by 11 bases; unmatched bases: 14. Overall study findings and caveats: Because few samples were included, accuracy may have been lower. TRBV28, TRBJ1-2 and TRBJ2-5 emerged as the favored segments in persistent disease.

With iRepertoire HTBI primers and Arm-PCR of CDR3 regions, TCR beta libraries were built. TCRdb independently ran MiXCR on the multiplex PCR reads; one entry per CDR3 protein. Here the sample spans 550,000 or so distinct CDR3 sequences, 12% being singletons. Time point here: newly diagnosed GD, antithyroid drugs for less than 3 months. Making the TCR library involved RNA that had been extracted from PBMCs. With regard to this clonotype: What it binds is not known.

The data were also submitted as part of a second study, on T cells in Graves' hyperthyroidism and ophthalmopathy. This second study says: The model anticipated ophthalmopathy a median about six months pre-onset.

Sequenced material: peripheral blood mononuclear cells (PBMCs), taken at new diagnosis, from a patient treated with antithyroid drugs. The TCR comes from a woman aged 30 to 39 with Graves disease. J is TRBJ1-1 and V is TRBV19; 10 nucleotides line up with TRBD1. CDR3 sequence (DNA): TGTGCCAGTAGTTTCTATCGGGACAGGGGTGTGGACGCTTTCTTT. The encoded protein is CASSFYRDRGVDAFF. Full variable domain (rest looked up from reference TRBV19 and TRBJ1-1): DGGITQSPKYLFRKEGQNVTLSCEQNLNHDAMYWYRQDPGQGLRLIYYSQIVNDFQKGDIAEGYSVSREKKESFPLTVTSAQKNPTAFYLCASSFYRDRGVDAFFGQGTRLTVV.